The rows below give T cell receptor beta chains drawn from one sample of a study of blood T cells in healthy people across ages. TCRdb processed the 5' RACE reads anew with MiXCR; each CDR3 protein has one entry. The data contain some 290,000 distinct CDR3 sequences, 25% to 30% of them singletons. Sequenced sample: blood. These receptors originate from a woman in her 70s in good health. The CDR3 runs from the conserved cysteine through the conserved F or W.

v_call cdr3_aa
TRBV20-1 CSAREEGAGYGYTF
TRBV20-1 CSALSGGQRQPQHF
TRBV15 CATSRDGTGAFF
TRBV18 CASSPLGDPYEQYF
TRBV2 CASKMGQDQPQHF
TRBV3-1 CASSQAGLAVNIQYF
TRBV20-1 CSASLGGMNTEAFF
TRBV28 CASSSPPREGADTQYF
TRBV28 CASSITGARENSPLHF
TRBV27 CASSYLAGKYNEQFF
TRBV3-1 CASSRILTGSSTEQYF
TRBV12-3/TRBV12-4 CASGKNTEAFF
TRBV6-2/TRBV6-3 CASSPSLPTDTQYF
TRBV18 CASSPREGANEQFF
TRBV14 CASSHDRKETQYF
TRBV6-6 CASRTQGPYSYEQYF
TRBV12-3/TRBV12-4 CASSLTVPGANVLTF
TRBV20-1 CSARGPQRTGRSEKLFF
TRBV20-1 CSARVPIMNEQFF
TRBV14 CASSLRTGMGYTF
TRBV2 CASILDRLLNSPLHF
TRBV29-1 CSVGGTGGASNYGYTF
TRBV2 CASSEPTGANYGYTF
TRBV20-1 CSARGSSGRSHTGELFF